This T cell receptor (beta chain) was identified during a study of control samples from healthy donors and cancer patients (dated by TCRdb to the early 2020s). As concerns this clone: Its cognate antigen has yet to be identified. No base quality information exists; no much larger clone differs at one position.

CDR1 and CDR2 are read off the germline V gene (reference sequence) as GTSNPN and SVGIG. The junction shows trimming of 1 base on V and 4 bases on J, plus 8 bases between the germline ends. The CDR3 starts with the cysteine, ends with the phenylalanine, and has 13 residues. Left in the record is the CDR3 DNA by itself, 39 bases read in frame from the first base. Preparation of the library involved the immunoSEQ multiplex PCR assay. Entries here come from immuneACCESS through TCRdb and include only in-frame sequences with V and J called. Some clones fail to appear in such tables; in the studies checked, an unresolved V gene covers under half of the shortfall, and the cause of the remainder is unknown. The table for this sample lists 120,000 to 150,000 clones; less than 90% of them were counted only once. In total, the top ten clones hold just over 8.5% of the sample.

Sequencing input: blood. In this chain, TRBV30 is recombined with TRBJ1-5, with a tentative D gene TRBD1 over 5 matching bases. This clonotype was sampled from a woman in her thirties in good health. The nucleotides read TGTGCCTGGAGTGACGGGGCAAATCAGCCCCAGCATTTT. Translated, this gives CAWSDGANQPQHF.